This T cell receptor beta chain was captured by sequencing in a study of Ad26.COV2.S vaccination and SARS-CoV-2 variants. Comments on this clone: Its antigen is undetermined.

Profiled with immunoSEQ multiplex PCR; TCRdb holds only in-frame clones, not every one. Of a few hundred thousand clones in the sample, 88% were seen once. Germline CDR1 SQVTM, CDR2 ANQGSEA. The V end lost 3 bases, the J end lost 5 bases, and 7 bases lay between the germline ends. The CDR3 spans 11 residues. Study-wide points: An underestimation of total T cell responses may have resulted from the TCR breadth and depth analyses.

Treatment reported: 15 to 20 received Ad26.COV2.S at low or high dose, single or two shots; 5 received placebo; per-sample allocation not given. The study sampled participants on day 63 after the first vaccine or placebo injection. This rearrangement joins TRBV29-1 to TRBJ1-2; no firm D call. The sequencing here drew on peripheral blood, taken in a trial of Ad26.COV2.S vaccine versus placebo. This sequence originates from a person between 18 and 65 years old who received the Ad26.COV2.S COVID-19 vaccine or a placebo. This chain's CDR3 is CSVEVLYGYTF. For the CDR3, the DNA is TGCAGCGTTGAGGTCCTATATGGCTACACCTTC.